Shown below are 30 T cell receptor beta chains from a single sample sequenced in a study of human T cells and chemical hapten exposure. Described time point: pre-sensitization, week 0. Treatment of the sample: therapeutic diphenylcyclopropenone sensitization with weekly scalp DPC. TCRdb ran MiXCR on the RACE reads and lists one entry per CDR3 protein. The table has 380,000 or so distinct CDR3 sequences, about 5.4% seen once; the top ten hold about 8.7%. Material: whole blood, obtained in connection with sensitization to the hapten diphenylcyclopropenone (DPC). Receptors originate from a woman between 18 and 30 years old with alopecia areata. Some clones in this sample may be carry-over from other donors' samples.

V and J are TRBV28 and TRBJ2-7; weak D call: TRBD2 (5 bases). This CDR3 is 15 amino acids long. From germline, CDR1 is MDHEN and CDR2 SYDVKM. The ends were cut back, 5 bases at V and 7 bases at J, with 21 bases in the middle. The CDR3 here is CASSRGRYRVVEQYF. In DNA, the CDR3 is TGTGCCAGCAGTCGGGGTCGGTACCGTGTAGTGGAGCAGTACTTC. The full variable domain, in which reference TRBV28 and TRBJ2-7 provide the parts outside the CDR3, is DVKVTQSSRYLVKRTGEKVFLECVQDMDHENMFWYRQDPGLGLRLIYFSYDVKMKEKGDIPEGYSVSREKKERFSLILESASTNQTSMYLCASSRGRYRVVEQYFGPGTRLTVT.

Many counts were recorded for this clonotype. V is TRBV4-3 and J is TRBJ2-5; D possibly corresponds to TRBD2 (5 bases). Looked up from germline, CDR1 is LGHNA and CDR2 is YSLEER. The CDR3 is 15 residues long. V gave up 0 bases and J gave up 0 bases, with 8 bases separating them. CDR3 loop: CASSQDEGYQETQYF. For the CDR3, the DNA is TGCGCCAGCAGCCAAGATGAGGGTTACCAAGAGACCCAGTACTTC.

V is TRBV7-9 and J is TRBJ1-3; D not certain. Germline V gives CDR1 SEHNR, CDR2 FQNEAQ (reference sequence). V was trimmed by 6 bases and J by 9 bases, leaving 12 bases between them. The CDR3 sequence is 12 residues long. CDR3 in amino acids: CASRGSPLTIYF. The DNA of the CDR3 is TGTGCCAGCAGGGGCTCACCACTCACCATATATTTT.

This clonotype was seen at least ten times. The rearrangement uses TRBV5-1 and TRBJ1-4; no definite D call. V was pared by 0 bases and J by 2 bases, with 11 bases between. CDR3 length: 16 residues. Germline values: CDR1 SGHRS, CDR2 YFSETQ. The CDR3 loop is CASSLGGTPTNEKLFF. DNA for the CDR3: TGCGCCAGCAGCTTGGGGGGTACGCCCACTAATGAAAAACTGTTTTTT.

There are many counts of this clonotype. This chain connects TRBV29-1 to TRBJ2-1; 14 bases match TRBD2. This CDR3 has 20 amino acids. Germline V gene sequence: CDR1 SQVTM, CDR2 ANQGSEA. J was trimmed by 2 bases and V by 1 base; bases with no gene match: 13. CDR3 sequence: CSVEAKPGLAGAFTYNEQFF. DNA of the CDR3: TGCAGCGTTGAAGCGAAACCGGGACTAGCGGGGGCATTCACCTACAATGAGCAGTTCTTC.

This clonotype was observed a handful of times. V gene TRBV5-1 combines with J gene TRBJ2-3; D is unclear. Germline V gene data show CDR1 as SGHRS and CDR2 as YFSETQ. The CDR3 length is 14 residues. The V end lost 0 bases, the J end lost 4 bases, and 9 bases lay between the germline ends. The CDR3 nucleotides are TGCGCCAGCAGCTTGGGACACGGGCCAGATACGCAGTATTTT. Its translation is CASSLGHGPDTQYF.

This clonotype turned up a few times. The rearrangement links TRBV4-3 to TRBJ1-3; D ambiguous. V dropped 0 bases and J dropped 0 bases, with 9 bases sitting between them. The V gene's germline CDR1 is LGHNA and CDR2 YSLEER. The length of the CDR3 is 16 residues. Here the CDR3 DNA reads TGCGCCAGCAGCCAAGATCCCGTGGGCTCTGGAAACACCATATATTTT. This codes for CASSQDPVGSGNTIYF.

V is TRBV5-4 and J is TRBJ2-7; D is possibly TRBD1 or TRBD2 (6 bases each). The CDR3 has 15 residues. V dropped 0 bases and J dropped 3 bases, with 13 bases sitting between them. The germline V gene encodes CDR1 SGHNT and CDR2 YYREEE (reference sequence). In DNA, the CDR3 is TGTGCCAGCAGCTTGGGTATAGGGGGGCGCTACGAGCAGTACTTC. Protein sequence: CASSLGIGGRYEQYF.

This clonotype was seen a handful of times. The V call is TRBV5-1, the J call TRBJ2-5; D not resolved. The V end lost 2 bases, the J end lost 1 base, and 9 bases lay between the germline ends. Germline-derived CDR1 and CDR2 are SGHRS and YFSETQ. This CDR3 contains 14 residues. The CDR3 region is CASSFGRIQETQYF. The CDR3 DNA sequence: TGCGCCAGCAGCTTCGGTAGGATCCAAGAGACCCAGTACTTC.

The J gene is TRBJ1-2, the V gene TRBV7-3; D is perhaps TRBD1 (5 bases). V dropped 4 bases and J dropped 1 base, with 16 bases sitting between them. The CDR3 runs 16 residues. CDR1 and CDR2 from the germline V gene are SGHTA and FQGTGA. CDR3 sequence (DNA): TGTGCCAGCAGCTCCAACCGGGACCGTTTTAACTATGGCTACACCTTC. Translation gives CASSSNRDRFNYGYTF. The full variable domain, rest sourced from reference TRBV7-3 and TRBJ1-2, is GAGVSQTPSNKVTEKGKYVELRCDPISGHTALYWYRQSLGQGPEFLIYFQGTGAADDSGLPNDRFFAVRPEGSVSTLKIQRTERGDSAVYLCASSSNRDRFNYGYTFGSGTRLTVV.

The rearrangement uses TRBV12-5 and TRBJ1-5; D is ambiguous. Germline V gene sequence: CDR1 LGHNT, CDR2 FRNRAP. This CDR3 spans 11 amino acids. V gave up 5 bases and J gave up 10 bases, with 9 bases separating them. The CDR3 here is CASGLQFPQHF. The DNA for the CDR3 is TGTGCTAGTGGTCTACAGTTTCCCCAGCATTTT. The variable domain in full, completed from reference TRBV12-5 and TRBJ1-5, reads DARVTQTPRHKVTEMGQEVTMRCQPILGHNTVFWYRQTMMQGLELLAYFRNRAPLDDSGMPKDRFSAEMPDATLATLKIQPSEPRDSAVYFCASGLQFPQHFGDGTRLSIL.

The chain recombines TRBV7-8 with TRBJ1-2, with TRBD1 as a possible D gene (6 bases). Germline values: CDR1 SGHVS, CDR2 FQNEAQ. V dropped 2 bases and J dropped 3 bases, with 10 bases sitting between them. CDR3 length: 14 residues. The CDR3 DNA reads TGTGCCAGCAGCTTACGACAGGTCTACTATGGCTACACCTTC. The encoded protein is CASSLRQVYYGYTF.

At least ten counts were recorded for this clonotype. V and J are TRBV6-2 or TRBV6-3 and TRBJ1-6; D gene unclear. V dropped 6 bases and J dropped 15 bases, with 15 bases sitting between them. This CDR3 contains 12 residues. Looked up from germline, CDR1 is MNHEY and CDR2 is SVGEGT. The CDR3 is CASSPTSEVLHF. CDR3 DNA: TGTGCCAGCAGCCCCACGAGTGAGGTCCTCCACTTT.

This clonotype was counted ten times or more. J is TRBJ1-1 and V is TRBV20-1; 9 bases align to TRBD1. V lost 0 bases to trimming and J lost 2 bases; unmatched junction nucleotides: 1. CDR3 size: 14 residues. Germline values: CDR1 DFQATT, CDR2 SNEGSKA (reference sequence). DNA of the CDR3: TGCAGTGCTAGAGAGGGACAGGGAAACACTGAAGCTTTCTTT. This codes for CSAREGQGNTEAFF.

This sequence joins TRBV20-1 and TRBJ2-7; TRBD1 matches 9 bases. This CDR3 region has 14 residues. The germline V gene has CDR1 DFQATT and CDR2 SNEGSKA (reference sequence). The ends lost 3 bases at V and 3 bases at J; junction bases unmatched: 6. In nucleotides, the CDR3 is TGCAGTGCTAGGTTCGGGACAGGGAACTACGAGCAGTACTTC. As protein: CSARFGTGNYEQYF.

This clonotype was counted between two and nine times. The CDR3 region has the DNA TGTGCCAGCAGCCCCTGGGACAGGGACTATGGCTACACCTTC. The encoded protein is CASSPWDRDYGYTF. This chain uses TRBV5-6 with TRBJ1-2; 9 bases are shared with TRBD1. Trimming took 4 bases from V and 3 from J; bases not matched to a gene: 4. The CDR3 has 14 amino acids. Germline-derived CDR1 and CDR2 are SGHDT and YYEEEE.

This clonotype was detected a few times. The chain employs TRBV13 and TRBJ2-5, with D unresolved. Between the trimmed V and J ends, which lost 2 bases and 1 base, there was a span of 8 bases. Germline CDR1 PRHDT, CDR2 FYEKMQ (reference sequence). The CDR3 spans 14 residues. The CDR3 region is CASSLLLTQETQYF. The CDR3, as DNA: TGTGCCAGCAGCTTATTGCTCACCCAAGAGACCCAGTACTTC.

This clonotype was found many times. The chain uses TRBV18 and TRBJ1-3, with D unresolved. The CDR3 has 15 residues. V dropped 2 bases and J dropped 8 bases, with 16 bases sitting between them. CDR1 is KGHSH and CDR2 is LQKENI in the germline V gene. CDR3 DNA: TGTGCCAGCTCACCAATCACGGCCTCTCGTGACACCATATATTTT. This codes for CASSPITASRDTIYF.

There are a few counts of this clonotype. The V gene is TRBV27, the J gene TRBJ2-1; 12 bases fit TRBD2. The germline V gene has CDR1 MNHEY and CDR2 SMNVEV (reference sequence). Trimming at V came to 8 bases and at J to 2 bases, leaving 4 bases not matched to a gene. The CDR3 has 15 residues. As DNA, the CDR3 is TGTGCCAGCGGACCTAGCGGGGGGGCCTACAATGAGCAGTTCTTC. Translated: CASGPSGGAYNEQFF.

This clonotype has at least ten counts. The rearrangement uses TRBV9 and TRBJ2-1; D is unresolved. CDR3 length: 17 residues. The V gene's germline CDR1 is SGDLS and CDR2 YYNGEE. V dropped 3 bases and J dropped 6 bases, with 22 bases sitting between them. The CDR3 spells CASSATPILLPPNEQFF. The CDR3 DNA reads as TGTGCCAGCAGCGCCACCCCCATTTTGTTACCGCCCAATGAGCAGTTCTTC.

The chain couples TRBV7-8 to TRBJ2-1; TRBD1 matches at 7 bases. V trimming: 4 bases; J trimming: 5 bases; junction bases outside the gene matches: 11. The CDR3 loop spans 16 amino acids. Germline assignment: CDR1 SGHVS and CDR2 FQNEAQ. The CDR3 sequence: CASSSQLGGWNNEQFF. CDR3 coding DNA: TGTGCCAGCAGCTCTCAGTTAGGGGGCTGGAACAATGAGCAGTTCTTC.

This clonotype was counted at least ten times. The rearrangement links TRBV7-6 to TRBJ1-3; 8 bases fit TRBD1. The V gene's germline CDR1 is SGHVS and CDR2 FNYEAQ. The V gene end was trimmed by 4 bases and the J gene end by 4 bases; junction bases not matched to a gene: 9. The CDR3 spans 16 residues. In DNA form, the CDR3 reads TGTGCCAGCAGCTCGATTCAGGGGGCGCCCGGAAACACCATATATTTT. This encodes CASSSIQGAPGNTIYF.

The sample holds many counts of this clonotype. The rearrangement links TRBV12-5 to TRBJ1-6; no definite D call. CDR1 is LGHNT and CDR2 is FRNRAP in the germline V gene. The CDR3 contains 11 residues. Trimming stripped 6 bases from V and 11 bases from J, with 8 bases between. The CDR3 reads CASGSGTPLHF. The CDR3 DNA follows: TGTGCTAGTGGCTCCGGGACACCCCTCCACTTT.

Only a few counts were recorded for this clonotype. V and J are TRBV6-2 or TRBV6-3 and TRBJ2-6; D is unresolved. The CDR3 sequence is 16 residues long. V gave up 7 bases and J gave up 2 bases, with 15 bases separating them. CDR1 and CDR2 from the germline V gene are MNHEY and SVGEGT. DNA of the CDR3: TGTGCCAGCATTCCTAAGGCCCGCGCTGGGGCCAACGTCCTGACTTTC. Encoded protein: CASIPKARAGANVLTF.

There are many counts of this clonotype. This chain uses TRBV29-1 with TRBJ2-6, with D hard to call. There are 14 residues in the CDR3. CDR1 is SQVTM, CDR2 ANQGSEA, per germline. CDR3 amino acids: CSACMDTGANVLTF. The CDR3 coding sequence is TGCAGTGCCTGTATGGATACTGGGGCCAACGTCCTGACTTTC.

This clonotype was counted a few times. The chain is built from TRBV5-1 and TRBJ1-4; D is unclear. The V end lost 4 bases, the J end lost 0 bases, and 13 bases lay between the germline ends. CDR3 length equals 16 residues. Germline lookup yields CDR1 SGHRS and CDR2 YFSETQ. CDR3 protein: CASSENNRATNEKLFF. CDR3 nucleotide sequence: TGCGCCAGCAGCGAGAACAACAGAGCAACTAATGAAAAACTGTTTTTT.

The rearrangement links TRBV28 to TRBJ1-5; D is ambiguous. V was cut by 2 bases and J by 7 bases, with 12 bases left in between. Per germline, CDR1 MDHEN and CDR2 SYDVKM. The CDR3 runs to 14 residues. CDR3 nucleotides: TGTGCCAGCAGTTTAAGTGGCGGTCAACAGCCCCAGCATTTT. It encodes CASSLSGGQQPQHF. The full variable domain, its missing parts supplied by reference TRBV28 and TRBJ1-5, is DVKVTQSSRYLVKRTGEKVFLECVQDMDHENMFWYRQDPGLGLRLIYFSYDVKMKEKGDIPEGYSVSREKKERFSLILESASTNQTSMYLCASSLSGGQQPQHFGDGTRLSIL.

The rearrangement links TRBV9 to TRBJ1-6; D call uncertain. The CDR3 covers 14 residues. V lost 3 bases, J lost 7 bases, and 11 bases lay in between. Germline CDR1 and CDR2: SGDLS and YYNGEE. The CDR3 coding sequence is TGTGCCAGCAGCGGAACTGCCGCGAATTCACCCCTCCACTTT. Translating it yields CASSGTAANSPLHF.

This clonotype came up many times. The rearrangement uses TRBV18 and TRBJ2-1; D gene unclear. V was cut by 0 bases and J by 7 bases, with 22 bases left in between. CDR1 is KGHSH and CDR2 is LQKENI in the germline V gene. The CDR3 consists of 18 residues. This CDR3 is CASSPPRIRTLLGNEQFF. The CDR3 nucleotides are TGTGCCAGCTCACCACCGAGGATACGTACCCTCCTGGGGAATGAGCAGTTCTTC. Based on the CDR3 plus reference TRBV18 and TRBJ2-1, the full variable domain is NAGVMQNPRHLVRRRGQEARLRCSPMKGHSHVYWYRQLPEEGLKFMVYLQKENIIDESGMPKERFSAEFPKEGPSILRIQQVVRGDSAAYFCASSPPRIRTLLGNEQFFGPGTRLTVL.

Written as DNA, the CDR3 is TGTGCCAGCAGTGACGCCCCGGGCACCGGGGAGCTGTTTTTT. Translation: CASSDAPGTGELFF. V usage is TRBV6-4 and J usage is TRBJ2-2, with D unresolved. This CDR3 comprises 14 residues. Trimming shortened V by 2 bases and J by 4 bases, and 8 bases separated the two germline ends. The germline V gene has CDR1 MRHNA and CDR2 SNTAGT.